Following are 6 T cell receptor beta chains from one sample sequenced in a study of regulatory dendritic cells for organ transplantation. Using immunoSEQ multiplex PCR, the repertoire was profiled, and TCRdb retains in-frame clones only, with some absent. The sample holds tens of thousands of clones, 82% seen once. Input material: naive CD8+ T cells from blood. Subset reported: CD45RA+ naive T cells. The origin of the receptors is a human donor in good health.

This clone was picked up a small number of times. V is TRBV2 and J is TRBJ1-2, with TRBD1 as a possible D gene (5 bases). Germline CDR1 SNHLY, CDR2 FYNNEI. V shed 0 bases and J shed 4 bases, with 9 bases lying between them. The CDR3 is 14 amino acids. The CDR3 DNA reads as TGTGCCAGCAGTGAAGCCGGACAAGTCTATGGCTACACCTTC. It specifies CASSEAGQVYGYTF.

This clone was counted only a few times. The rearrangement links TRBV5-1 to TRBJ1-5, with a weak D call TRBD1 (5 bases). Trimming cost V 1 base and J 7 bases, with 15 bases left between them. Germline values: CDR1 SGHRS, CDR2 YFSETQ. The CDR3 length is 15 residues. This CDR3 is CASSLNGGIKQPQHF. CDR3 DNA sequence: TGCGCCAGCAGCTTGAACGGGGGGATAAAACAGCCCCAGCATTTT.

The CDR3 spells CASSLVRDSWLDTQYF. As DNA, the CDR3 is TGTGCCAGCAGCTTAGTGCGGGACTCCTGGTTGGATACGCAGTATTTT. The V call is TRBV7-8, the J call TRBJ2-3, with a weak D call TRBD2 (6 bases). Germline lookup yields CDR1 SGHVS and CDR2 FQNEAQ. CDR3 length: 16 residues. Trimming shortened V by 1 base and J by 6 bases, and 17 bases separated the two germline ends.

V is TRBV4-1 and J is TRBJ2-1; maybe TRBD1 (8 bases). Trimming cost V 5 bases and J 0 bases, with 17 bases left between them. Looked up from germline, CDR1 is MGHRA and CDR2 is YSYEKL. The CDR3 is 17 amino acids. The DNA of the CDR3 is TGCGCCAGCAGCACAGGGGGGGGCACGAGCTCCTACAATGAGCAGTTCTTC. As protein: CASSTGGGTSSYNEQFF.

The chain has TRBV7-9 and TRBJ2-4, with D possibly matching TRBD1 (6 bases). The V end was cut by 1 base, the J end by 2 bases, with 18 bases between. Germline CDR1 reads SEHNR; CDR2 reads FQNEAQ (reference sequence). There are 18 residues in the CDR3. In DNA, the CDR3 is TGTGCCAGCAGCTTAGTACGGGACATGGGGTTACCCAAAAACATTCAGTACTTC. It specifies CASSLVRDMGLPKNIQYF.

V gene TRBV9 combines with J gene TRBJ2-7, with D unresolved. The V and J ends lost 0 bases and 6 bases respectively, with 4 bases between them. This CDR3 region has 11 residues. Germline CDR1 SGDLS, CDR2 YYNGEE. CDR3 region: CASSVGGEQYF. In DNA, the CDR3 is TGTGCCAGCAGCGTAGGAGGCGAGCAGTACTTC. Drawing the rest from reference TRBV9 and TRBJ2-7, the complete variable domain is DSGVTQTPKHLITATGQRVTLRCSPRSGDLSVYWYQQSLDQGLQFLIQYYNGEERAKGNILERFSAQQFPDLHSELNLSSLELGDSALYFCASSVGGEQYFGPGTRLTVT.